One sample yielded the 11 T cell receptor beta chains listed below, sequenced in a study of blood T cells in healthy people across ages. The authors ran a second PCR of roughly 6 to 11 cycles using a sample-barcoded 5' primer and a J-beta primer mix. TCRdb fed the 5' RACE reads into MiXCR, producing one record per CDR3 protein. The data contain about 1.4 million distinct CDR3 sequences, approximately 59% of them singletons. The source material was blood. Source of these receptors: a man aged 18 to 29 in good health.

V usage is TRBV11-2 and J usage is TRBJ2-7; D not certain. The CDR3 has 12 residues. V lost 2 bases and J lost 5, with 7 bases in between. The germline gives CDR1 SGHAT, CDR2 FQNNGV. The DNA for the CDR3 is TGTGCCAGCAGCTTAATTTCCGACGAGCAGTACTTC. Translated, it gives CASSLISDEQYF.

In this sample, this clonotype turned up a few times. The V gene is TRBV27, the J gene TRBJ1-2, with D tentatively TRBD1 (5 bases). CDR3 size: 17 residues. Germline V CDR1 and CDR2: MNHEY, SMNVEV (reference sequence). Trimming pared 9 bases from V and 3 bases from J, leaving 26 bases between. The CDR3 spells CASCARQGHPRDYGYTF. CDR3 nucleotides: TGTGCCAGTTGTGCGAGGCAGGGCCATCCTAGGGACTATGGCTACACCTTC.

This clonotype was counted only a few times. The J gene is TRBJ2-1, the V gene TRBV25-1; 7 bases align to TRBD2. Germline CDR1 and CDR2: MGHDK and SYGVNS. This CDR3 region has 15 residues. The V segment lost 5 bases and the J segment 5 bases; nucleotides outside the gene matches: 9. CDR3 amino acids: CASSPRTSIDNEQFF. DNA for the CDR3: TGTGCCAGCAGTCCCCGGACTAGTATTGACAATGAGCAGTTCTTC.

This clonotype was detected only a few times. The V gene is TRBV6-2 or TRBV6-3, the J gene TRBJ2-4; 8 bases line up with TRBD1. The CDR3 contains 13 residues. Germline V gene data show CDR1 as MNHEY and CDR2 as SVGEGT. The junction had 6 bases not matched to a gene; V was cut back by 6 bases and J by 8 bases. The CDR3 sequence is CASRSDRAHIQYF. DNA of the CDR3: TGTGCCAGCAGATCGGACAGGGCACACATTCAGTACTTC.

This chain joins TRBV5-6 and TRBJ1-1; a possible D gene is TRBD1 (6 bases). CDR1 SGHDT and CDR2 YYEEEE come from the germline V gene. Between the trimmed V and J ends, which lost 4 bases and 0 bases, there was a span of 16 bases. The CDR3 contains 16 residues. The CDR3 DNA sequence: TGTGCCAGCAGCGCCCCCGACGGACAGATGAACACTGAAGCTTTCTTT. Translated, it gives CASSAPDGQMNTEAFF.

V gene TRBV4-3 combines with J gene TRBJ2-5; D might be TRBD1 or TRBD2, each matching 5 bases. The germline gives CDR1 LGHNA, CDR2 YSLEER. CDR3 length equals 15 residues. Trimming pared 1 base from V and 11 bases from J, leaving 20 bases between. This CDR3 is CASSQGHRGVEEQYF. CDR3 sequence (DNA): TGCGCCAGCAGCCAAGGCCACAGAGGGGTGGAGGAGCAGTACTTC.

The chain recombines TRBV6-5 with TRBJ1-5; D gene unclear. Germline V lookup: CDR1 MNHEY, CDR2 SVGAGI. The CDR3 has 15 amino acids. Trimming took off 6 bases at V and 0 bases at J, with 12 bases between the two ends. CDR3 region: CASSNDWNSNQPQHF. The CDR3 DNA is TGTGCCAGCAGCAATGACTGGAATAGCAATCAGCCCCAGCATTTT.

The chain is built from TRBV11-1 and TRBJ2-3; a possible D gene is TRBD1 (6 bases). V was clipped by 5 bases and J by 6 bases, with 21 bases between them. Germline V gives CDR1 SGHAT, CDR2 FQDESV (reference sequence). The CDR3 loop spans 16 amino acids. The CDR3 DNA is TGTGCCAGCAGCATCAATAGGGGGTCGTCTGCCGATACGCAGTATTTT. Translated, it gives CASSINRGSSADTQYF.

This rearrangement joins TRBV28 to TRBJ2-3, with 13 bases lining up with TRBD2. V lost 5 bases, J lost 5 bases, and 7 bases stayed unmatched. The CDR3 contains 16 residues. Germline CDR1 MDHEN, CDR2 SYDVKM. The CDR3 bases are TGTGCCAGCAGTCCGGGGGGACTAGCGGGGTTAGATACGCAGTATTTT. Translating it yields CASSPGGLAGLDTQYF.

The V gene is TRBV25-1, the J gene TRBJ2-5, with unresolved D. The CDR3 has 17 amino acids. V was pared by 2 bases and J by 11 bases, with 27 bases between. In germline, CDR1 is MGHDK, CDR2 SYGVNS. The CDR3 nucleotides are TGTGCCAGCAGTGAAGGATACTCTGTATTGGGAACAGAGGCGCAGTACTTC. Amino acids: CASSEGYSVLGTEAQYF.

The table lists this clonotype with a few counts. The chain joins TRBV29-1 to TRBJ2-5; 7 bases fit TRBD1. Trimming cost V 4 bases and J 3 bases; bases outside gene matches: 5. The germline CDR1 and CDR2 sequences are SQVTM and ANQGSEA. The CDR3 runs to 13 residues. CDR3 DNA sequence: TGCAGCGTTGGGGGGCAGGGGGAAGAGACCCAGTACTTC. Translating it yields CSVGGQGEETQYF.